Listed below are T cell receptor beta chains from one sample, sequenced in a study of glioma-infiltrating T cells after dendritic cell vaccination. Repertoires were generated with immunoSEQ multiplex PCR, while TCRdb's copy carries only in-frame clones and drops some. There are about 92,000 clones in the sample; about nine tenths occur only once, and approximately 14% lies in the top ten. The source was blood, collected before dendritic cell vaccination. These receptors came from a human donor with glioblastoma. Each CDR3 is given with its conserved first and last residue. The order of the fields is V gene, D gene, J gene, clone size, CDR3 protein, CDR3 DNA. D genes are given only for firm matches. Only part of the rows carry a size: once, few, many, or a class if the clone is expanded.

TRBV28,-,TRBJ1-2,few,CASSFKITRNYGYTF,TGTGCCAGCAGTTTTAAGATAACTAGGAACTATGGCTACACCTTC
TRBV5-4,-,TRBJ2-7,once,CASSLDAGTYEQYF,TGTGCCAGCAGCTTGGATGCAGGGACCTACGAGCAGTACTTC
TRBV9,TRBD2,TRBJ2-3,-,CASSPRGLAGGLSTDTQYF,TGTGCCAGCAGCCCCCGAGGGCTAGCGGGGGGGCTAAGCACAGATACGCAGTATTTT
TRBV5-4,-,TRBJ2-3,-,CASSLGDSSTDTQYF,TGTGCCAGCAGCTTGGGAGACAGTAGCACAGATACGCAGTATTTT
TRBV4-1,TRBD1,TRBJ2-7,-,CASSQVGTGYDEQYF,TGCGCCAGCAGCCAAGTTGGGACAGGGTACGACGAGCAGTACTTC
TRBV10-2,-,TRBJ2-5,-,CASSEYQIETQYF,TGCGCCAGCAGTGAGTACCAGATCGAGACCCAGTACTTC
TRBV5-1,TRBD1,TRBJ1-2,-,CASSLGGTDPSNYGYTF,TGCGCCAGCAGCTTAGGTGGGACAGATCCTTCTAACTATGGCTACACCTTC
TRBV7-9,TRBD1,TRBJ2-1,-,CASSPRDRGSYNEQFF,TGTGCCAGCAGCCCGAGGGACAGGGGCTCCTACAATGAGCAGTTCTTC
TRBV27,TRBD2,TRBJ2-3,-,CASSLGTSRVDTQYF,TGTGCCAGCAGTTTAGGGACTAGCAGGGTGGATACGCAGTATTTT
TRBV5-6,-,TRBJ1-5,-,CASSLTPGTGPSNQPQHF,TGTGCCAGCAGCTTGACCCCCGGCACAGGTCCCAGCAATCAGCCCCAGCATTTT
TRBV6-6,-,TRBJ2-2,once,CASAPGTNTGELFF,TGTGCCAGCGCCCCGGGAACGAACACCGGGGAGCTGTTTTTT
TRBV30,TRBD2,TRBJ2-1,-,CAWGLAGANEQFF,TGTGCCTGGGGACTAGCGGGAGCGAATGAGCAGTTCTTC
TRBV18,TRBD2,TRBJ2-7,-,CASSQNRIGTSGRASEQYF,TGTGCCAGCTCACAGAACAGGATCGGGACTAGCGGGAGGGCCTCAGAGCAGTACTTC
TRBV20-1,-,TRBJ1-2,-,CSPDSSLGYTF,TGCAGTCCCGACAGCTCACTTGGCTACACCTTC
TRBV28,-,TRBJ2-1,-,CASSLRDLDEQFF,TGTGCCAGCAGTTTGCGGGATTTGGATGAGCAGTTCTTC
TRBV6-1,TRBD1,TRBJ1-3,-,CASSEVRDSSGNTIYF,TGTGCCAGCAGTGAAGTTAGGGACAGCTCTGGAAACACCATATATTTT
TRBV27,-,TRBJ1-1,-,CASRPHLWGEAEAFF,TGTGCCAGCAGACCCCACCTCTGGGGCGAGGCTGAAGCTTTCTTT
TRBV7-6,TRBD1,TRBJ2-7,once,CASSSGDRGLYEQYF,TGTGCCAGCAGCTCGGGGGACAGGGGTCTCTACGAGCAGTACTTC
TRBV5-1,-,TRBJ1-5,-,CASSLEGGGQPQHF,TGCGCCAGCAGCTTGGAAGGAGGAGGTCAGCCCCAGCATTTT
TRBV4-1,TRBD2,TRBJ2-1,once,CASSPRTSGIYDEQFF,TGCGCCAGCAGCCCTAGAACTAGCGGGATTTATGATGAGCAGTTCTTC
TRBV7-9,TRBD1,TRBJ1-2,-,CASSQNRGKDGYTF,TGTGCCAGCAGCCAGAACAGGGGAAAGGATGGCTACACCTTC
TRBV2,-,TRBJ2-1,-,CASSTPWGRRNEQFF,TGTGCCAGCAGTACCCCGTGGGGGCGTAGGAATGAGCAGTTCTTC
TRBV28,TRBD1,TRBJ2-1,-,CASRDRSEQFF,TGTGCCAGCAGGGACAGGAGTGAGCAGTTCTTC
TRBV19,TRBD2,TRBJ2-7,-,CASSISSGRPGEQYF,TGTGCCAGTAGTATATCTAGCGGGCGCCCAGGGGAGCAGTACTTC
TRBV5-4,-,TRBJ2-3,-,CASSLYSYRRTDTQYF,TGTGCCAGCAGCTTGTACAGCTATAGGCGAACAGATACGCAGTATTTT
TRBV29-1,TRBD1,TRBJ1-1,-,CSGVQGGNTEAFF,TGCAGCGGAGTACAGGGGGGGAACACTGAAGCTTTCTTT
TRBV18,-,TRBJ2-3,-,CASSTALRGKRTDTQYF,TGTGCCAGCTCAACGGCCTTGAGGGGGAAACGCACAGATACGCAGTATTTT
TRBV5-6,-,TRBJ1-3,-,CASSLFDTHSGNTIYF,TGTGCCAGCAGCTTGTTCGACACCCACTCTGGAAACACCATATATTTT
TRBV2,TRBD2,TRBJ2-3,-,CASSGGGTLTDTQYF,TGTGCCAGCTCTGGGGGGGGGACGCTCACAGATACGCAGTATTTT